Below, 12 T cell receptor beta chains from the same sample are listed, as sequenced in a study of blood T cell repertoires in COVID-19 (dated by TCRdb to about 2020). The library was produced with the immunoSEQ multiplex PCR assay. This is the immuneACCESS table as TCRdb keeps it, with only in-frame sequences that have V and J called. A part of the clones is gone; compared with another copy, unresolved V genes explain less than half, and the rest is unexplained. The sample contains 85,000 to 100,000 clones, roughly 83% of them found a single time. In total, the top ten clones hold approximately 25% of the sample. Sequences were obtained from peripheral blood. These receptors all stem from a human donor in a cohort sampled during active COVID-19.

The chain employs TRBV29-1 and TRBJ1-2; TRBD1 is a possible D gene (5 bases). Looked up from germline, CDR1 is SQVTM and CDR2 is ANQGSEA. This CDR3 has 13 amino acids. Trimming shortened V by 0 bases and J by 4 bases, and 9 bases separated the two germline ends. The CDR3 here is CSVEDQGPYGYTF. For the CDR3, the DNA is TGCAGCGTTGAAGACCAGGGTCCCTATGGCTACACCTTC. The whole variable domain, filled in from reference TRBV29-1 and TRBJ1-2, reads SAVISQKPSRDICQRGTSLTIQCQVDSQVTMMFWYRQQPGQSLTLIATANQGSEATYESGFVIDKFPISRPNLTFSTLTVSNMSPEDSSIYLCSVEDQGPYGYTFGSGTRLTVV.

This chain connects TRBV18 to TRBJ1-1; no clear D gene. CDR3 length: 13 amino acids. With 3 bases removed from V and 2 bases from J, the gap between germline ends came to 7 bases. The germline V gene has CDR1 KGHSH and CDR2 LQKENI. The CDR3 protein is CASSPQINTEAFF. CDR3 sequence (DNA): TGTGCCAGCTCACCCCAAATTAACACTGAAGCTTTCTTT.

The chain carries TRBV7-9 and TRBJ2-1, with 8 bases identical to TRBD1. Germline V gene data show CDR1 as SEHNR and CDR2 as FQNEAQ (reference sequence). V lost 6 bases to trimming and J lost 3 bases; unmatched junction nucleotides: 7. This CDR3 spans 15 amino acids. The CDR3 is CASSFPGQDYNEQFF. CDR3 DNA: TGTGCCAGCAGTTTCCCGGGACAGGACTACAATGAGCAGTTCTTC.

The J gene is TRBJ2-3, the V gene TRBV20-1; 10 positions match TRBD2. The CDR3 runs 17 residues. The ends lost 3 bases at V and 1 base at J; junction bases unmatched: 10. The germline gives CDR1 DFQATT, CDR2 SNEGSKA (reference sequence). CDR3 sequence (DNA): TGCAGTGCTAGTGCAGCCGGGCTAGCGGGAGGCACAGATACGCAGTATTTT. It yields the protein CSASAAGLAGGTDTQYF.

The chain couples TRBV2 to TRBJ2-7, with TRBD2 matching 11 bases. Germline CDR1 is SNHLY and CDR2 is FYNNEI. The junction had 5 bases not matched to a gene; V was cut back by 6 bases and J by 4 bases. The CDR3 is made up of 14 amino acids. The CDR3 bases are TGTGCCAGCAGGGGGACTAGCGGAAATTACGAGCAGTACTTC. This encodes CASRGTSGNYEQYF.

The rearrangement joins TRBV4-1 to TRBJ1-4, with TRBD1 identical over 7 bases. This CDR3 is built from 14 residues. The V and J ends lost 2 bases and 8 bases, in that order; junction bases with no gene match: 5. Germline V gene sequence: CDR1 MGHRA, CDR2 YSYEKL. The CDR3 protein is CASSQQGVGEKLFF. The CDR3 bases are TGCGCCAGCAGCCAACAGGGGGTGGGGGAAAAACTGTTTTTT.

This rearrangement joins TRBV11-2 to TRBJ2-7; 8 bases match TRBD2. V trimming: 4 bases; J trimming: 2 bases; junction bases outside the gene matches: 19. CDR1 SGHAT and CDR2 FQNNGV come from the germline V gene. The CDR3 spans 19 residues. Here the CDR3 DNA reads TGTGCCAGCAGCTCTAGAGCGGGGGCCCCCTCCTCACACCCCTACGAGCAGTACTTC. Protein: CASSSRAGAPSSHPYEQYF.

This clone was picked up a small number of times. This chain uses TRBV30 with TRBJ1-5; D is uncertain. Germline lookup yields CDR1 GTSNPN and CDR2 SVGIG (reference sequence). The length of the CDR3 is 14 residues. Trimming removed 0 bases at V and 0 bases at J, with 6 bases between. This chain's CDR3 is CAWSVLNSNQPQHF. As DNA, the CDR3 is TGTGCCTGGAGTGTACTTAATAGCAATCAGCCCCAGCATTTT.

This clone was observed once. The rearrangement links TRBV27 to TRBJ1-1; 12 positions match TRBD1. The CDR3 extends over 14 amino acids. Germline V lookup: CDR1 MNHEY, CDR2 SMNVEV (reference sequence). J was trimmed by 6 bases and V by 5 bases; bases with no gene match: 4. The CDR3 loop reads CASSRDRGRPEAFF. In DNA, the CDR3 is TGTGCCAGCAGTCGGGACAGGGGGCGACCTGAAGCTTTCTTT.

This rearrangement joins TRBV7-2 to TRBJ2-1; D call uncertain. This CDR3 is 15 amino acids long. Germline lookup yields CDR1 SGHTA and CDR2 FQGNSA. V lost 5 bases and J 7 bases, leaving 18 bases between the germline ends. The CDR3 here is CASSPGSQLLNEQFF. The CDR3 coding sequence is TGTGCCAGCAGCCCAGGCAGTCAGCTGTTGAATGAGCAGTTCTTC.

By frequency in the sample, this clone is medium-sized. The V and J genes are TRBV2 and TRBJ2-7; maybe TRBD2 (5 bases). V shed 4 bases and J shed 6 bases, with 16 bases lying between them. CDR1 SNHLY and CDR2 FYNNEI come from the germline V gene. This CDR3 has 14 amino acids. CDR3 DNA sequence: TGTGCCAGCAGTGGGCCTCTCCAAGAGGGCGAGCAGTACTTC. Translation: CASSGPLQEGEQYF.

J is TRBJ2-5 and V is TRBV19; 7 positions match TRBD1. This CDR3 is 14 amino acids long. Germline values: CDR1 LNHDA, CDR2 SQIVND (reference sequence). Trimming cost V 3 bases and J 6 bases; bases outside gene matches: 7. The CDR3 here is CASSIAGGLKTQYF. The CDR3 DNA is TGTGCCAGTAGTATCGCAGGGGGATTGAAGACCCAGTACTTC.